Listed here are 27 T cell receptor beta chains from one sample, sequenced in a study of blood T cell repertoires in COVID-19. Method: immunoSEQ multiplex PCR; TCRdb's copy keeps in-frame clones and lacks some. The sample holds some 330,000 clones, 88% seen once. Sequenced material: peripheral blood. The source is a woman aged 45-59 years with active or convalescent COVID-19.

This rearrangement joins TRBV27 to TRBJ2-5, with D possibly TRBD1 on 5 matching bases. V dropped 7 bases and J dropped 1 base, with 19 bases sitting between them. The CDR3 runs to 16 residues. In germline, CDR1 is MNHEY, CDR2 SMNVEV (reference sequence). CDR3 loop: CASKDSLRTGQETQYF. CDR3 in DNA: TGTGCCAGCAAAGACAGCCTAAGAACTGGCCAAGAGACCCAGTACTTC.

The chain links TRBV28 to TRBJ1-4; unclear D gene. Trimming took off 3 bases at V and 8 bases at J, with 16 bases between the two ends. The CDR3 extends over 15 amino acids. Looked up from germline, CDR1 is MDHEN and CDR2 is SYDVKM. The CDR3 DNA reads TGTGCCAGCAGTTTTCGTGCCACCACCTACGAAAAACTGTTTTTT. This sequence encodes CASSFRATTYEKLFF.

This chain uses TRBV30 with TRBJ1-4; maybe TRBD1 (6 bases). The CDR3 totals 14 residues. V lost 5 bases, J lost 4 bases, and 14 bases lay in between. Germline V lookup: CDR1 GTSNPN, CDR2 SVGIG (reference sequence). The CDR3, as DNA: TGTGCCTGGTTGCGTGCAGGGGATAATGAAAAACTGTTTTTT. Protein: CAWLRAGDNEKLFF.

This chain joins TRBV7-2 and TRBJ1-6; tentatively, D is TRBD1 (6 bases). Per the germline V gene, CDR1 is SGHTA and CDR2 is FQGNSA. This CDR3 is built from 15 residues. V was cut by 2 bases and J by 6 bases, with 11 bases left in between. CDR3: CASSLMDSRNSPLHF. The DNA for the CDR3 is TGTGCCAGCAGCTTAATGGACAGTCGTAATTCACCCCTCCACTTT.

J is TRBJ2-7 and V is TRBV7-9; a weak D match, TRBD1 (5 bases). V lost 1 base and J lost 8, with 12 bases in between. CDR3 length equals 13 residues. Germline lookup yields CDR1 SEHNR and CDR2 FQNEAQ (reference sequence). CDR3 region: CASSLVTDSQQYF. The CDR3 DNA follows: TGTGCCAGCAGCTTAGTAACCGACAGTCAGCAGTACTTC.

The gene calls are TRBV5-1 and TRBJ1-1, with 7 bases that match TRBD1. J was trimmed by 1 base and V by 3 bases; bases with no gene match: 9. This CDR3 spans 16 amino acids. The germline V gene encodes CDR1 SGHRS and CDR2 YFSETQ. The CDR3 spells CASSSRNEGANTEAFF. The CDR3 DNA follows: TGCGCCAGCAGCTCTCGTAATGAGGGGGCGAACACTGAAGCTTTCTTT.

The rearrangement joins TRBV7-9 to TRBJ1-6; 10 nucleotides line up with TRBD1. The CDR3 covers 19 residues. Trimming at V came to 4 bases and at J to 7 bases, leaving 16 bases not matched to a gene. Germline V gene sequence: CDR1 SEHNR, CDR2 FQNEAQ (reference sequence). The CDR3 DNA is TGTGCCAGCAGCTCCCCCCTGGGCCGGGACAGGGGTTACAATTCACCCCTCCACTTT. Translated, it gives CASSSPLGRDRGYNSPLHF.

V usage is TRBV18 and J usage is TRBJ2-7, with 10 nucleotides matching TRBD1. Germline V gene lookup returns CDR1 KGHSH and CDR2 LQKENI. The V segment lost 5 bases and the J segment 2 bases; nucleotides outside the gene matches: 3. This CDR3 region has 14 residues. CDR3 bases: TGTGCCAGCTCATCAGGGACAGGGGCCTACGAGCAGTACTTC. It yields the protein CASSSGTGAYEQYF.

The genes are TRBV30 and TRBJ2-2, with D possibly TRBD1 on 5 matching bases. The CDR3 runs to 12 residues. The germline gives CDR1 GTSNPN, CDR2 SVGIG (reference sequence). V was cut by 3 bases and J by 6 bases, with 8 bases left in between. CDR3 sequence reads: CAWRPRAGELFF. CDR3 DNA sequence: TGTGCCTGGAGGCCCAGGGCCGGGGAGCTGTTTTTT.

The genes are TRBV29-1 and TRBJ2-6; 7 bases map to TRBD1. Germline lookup yields CDR1 SQVTM and CDR2 ANQGSEA. Unmatched junction bases numbered 8, after V lost 6 bases and J lost 3 bases. The CDR3 has 15 amino acids. The CDR3 DNA sequence: TGCAGCGTATACGGGACAGCTAATGGGGCCAACGTCCTGACTTTC. Translating gives CSVYGTANGANVLTF.

This clone has a single count. This rearrangement joins TRBV24-1 to TRBJ2-1; 7 bases align to TRBD1. The CDR3 is made up of 15 amino acids. Per germline, CDR1 KGHDR and CDR2 SFDVKD. The trim removed 5 bases at V and 7 bases at J, leaving 10 bases unmatched. The DNA of the CDR3 is TGTGCCACCAGTGGGTCATGGACAGGAGTTAATGAGCAGTTCTTC. Translation: CATSGSWTGVNEQFF.

The chain is built from TRBV7-2 and TRBJ2-3; 7 nucleotides match TRBD1. Germline V gene data show CDR1 as SGHTA and CDR2 as FQGNSA. The V segment lost 4 bases and the J segment 3 bases; nucleotides outside the gene matches: 10. This CDR3 region has 16 residues. In DNA, the CDR3 is TGTGCCAGCAGCTCTAGACAGGGCTCAGATACAGATACGCAGTATTTT. Translation gives CASSSRQGSDTDTQYF.

The chain uses TRBV29-1 and TRBJ2-5; possibly TRBD2 for D (6 bases). Trimming stripped 6 bases from V and 10 bases from J, with 24 bases between. Germline CDR1 and CDR2: SQVTM and ANQGSEA. The CDR3 has 14 amino acids. The CDR3 loop reads CSVPGSYLLGDQYF. In DNA, the CDR3 is TGCAGCGTCCCCGGGAGCTACCTTTTGGGGGACCAGTACTTC.

This rearrangement joins TRBV6-2 or TRBV6-3 to TRBJ2-2, with 8 positions matching TRBD2. The CDR3 runs 14 residues. CDR1 and CDR2 (germline): MNHEY, SVGEGT. V gave up 6 bases and J gave up 6 bases; unmatched junction bases: 6. CDR3 sequence reads: CASSRGGTAGELFF. The CDR3 coding sequence is TGTGCCAGCAGCCGGGGGGGCACCGCCGGGGAGCTGTTTTTT.

This chain links TRBV3-1 (or the pseudogene TRBV3-2) with TRBJ2-7; a possible D gene is TRBD1 (5 bases). Germline V lookup: CDR1 LGHDT, CDR2 YNNKEL (reference sequence). V was cut by 5 bases and J by 5 bases, with 10 bases left in between. The length of the CDR3 is 12 residues. Written as DNA, the CDR3 is TGTGCCAGCAGCATAACAGGAAACGAGCAGTACTTC. Amino acid sequence: CASSITGNEQYF.

This clone was seen only once. The chain recombines TRBV2 with TRBJ1-1; D might be TRBD1 (6 bases). V lost 7 bases, J lost 1 base, and 10 bases lay in between. CDR3 length: 13 amino acids. Germline V lookup: CDR1 SNHLY, CDR2 FYNNEI. Here the CDR3 reads CASIKDRNTEAFF. CDR3 nucleotide sequence: TGTGCCAGCATTAAGGACAGGAACACTGAAGCTTTCTTT.

This rearrangement joins TRBV7-3 to TRBJ1-1; D is uncertain. This CDR3 contains 14 residues. The germline CDR1 and CDR2 sequences are SGHTA and FQGTGA. V was trimmed by 3 bases and J by 2 bases, leaving 10 bases between them. CDR3 sequence reads: CASSFLGSNTEAFF. CDR3 bases: TGTGCCAGCAGCTTTTTAGGGAGCAACACTGAAGCTTTCTTT.

The sample holds a few counts of this clone. The chain combines TRBV7-9 with TRBJ1-4; TRBD1 is a possible D gene (5 bases). CDR1 is SEHNR, CDR2 FQNEAQ, per germline (reference sequence). The CDR3 is 16 residues long. Trimming cost V 1 base and J 3 bases, with 12 bases left between them. In DNA, the CDR3 is TGTGCCAGCAGCTTAGTAGGCGGGGCGGCTAATGAAAAACTGTTTTTT. This encodes CASSLVGGAANEKLFF.

V usage is TRBV2 and J usage is TRBJ2-2; 8 bases align to TRBD1. V shed 8 bases and J 3 bases; nucleotides not matched to a gene: 8. The CDR3 is made up of 15 amino acids. The V gene's germline CDR1 is SNHLY and CDR2 FYNNEI. The CDR3 loop reads CASSRTGFDTGELFF. The DNA of the CDR3 is TGTGCCAGCTCGCGGACAGGGTTTGACACCGGGGAGCTGTTTTTT.

The chain has TRBV10-3 and TRBJ2-7; D perhaps matches TRBD2 (6 bases). V was pared by 10 bases and J by 3 bases, with 16 bases between. Per the germline V gene, CDR1 is ENHRY and CDR2 is SYGVKD. This CDR3 has 13 amino acids. The CDR3, as DNA: TGTGCCACCCGACTAGAATTAGGCTACGAGCAGTACTTC. Residues: CATRLELGYEQYF.

The gene calls are TRBV30 and TRBJ1-2; tentative D call: TRBD1 (5 bases). The CDR3 extends over 13 amino acids. Germline V gives CDR1 GTSNPN, CDR2 SVGIG (reference sequence). Between the trimmed V and J ends, which lost 0 bases and 6 bases, there was a span of 11 bases. CDR3 sequence reads: CAWSVRTRDGYTF. DNA for the CDR3: TGTGCCTGGAGTGTCCGGACAAGGGATGGCTACACCTTC.

The CDR3 sequence: CASSSSWADYGYTF. CDR3 in DNA: TGTGCCAGCAGCTCGTCTTGGGCAGACTATGGCTACACCTTC. The chain recombines TRBV5-5 with TRBJ1-2; D ambiguous. The V end was cut by 3 bases, the J end by 3 bases, with 12 bases between. The CDR3 is 14 amino acids. Germline loops: CDR1 SGHKS, CDR2 YYEKEE (reference sequence).

This clone has a single count. The chain couples TRBV28 to TRBJ1-6; TRBD1 matches 10 bases. The CDR3 length is 15 residues. The trim removed 4 bases at V and 5 bases at J, leaving 2 bases unmatched. Looked up from germline, CDR1 is MDHEN and CDR2 is SYDVKM. CDR3 sequence (DNA): TGTGCCAGCAGTTCGGGACAGGGGAATAATTCACCCCTCCACTTT. Translation: CASSSGQGNNSPLHF.

This clone has only a few counts. The chain joins TRBV9 to TRBJ1-2; D is perhaps TRBD1 (6 bases). V was trimmed by 0 bases and J by 2 bases, leaving 11 bases between them. Germline lookup yields CDR1 SGDLS and CDR2 YYNGEE. The CDR3 extends over 15 amino acids. The DNA of the CDR3 is TGTGCCAGCAGCGTAGAACCGGACAGCAACTATGGCTACACCTTC. Amino acid sequence: CASSVEPDSNYGYTF. The whole variable domain, remainder taken from reference TRBV9 and TRBJ1-2, is DSGVTQTPKHLITATGQRVTLRCSPRSGDLSVYWYQQSLDQGLQFLIQYYNGEERAKGNILERFSAQQFPDLHSELNLSSLELGDSALYFCASSVEPDSNYGYTFGSGTRLTVV.

This rearrangement joins TRBV5-4 to TRBJ2-5, with D perhaps matching TRBD1 (6 bases). CDR3 size: 16 residues. Germline V gives CDR1 SGHNT, CDR2 YYREEE (reference sequence). Trimming removed 4 bases at V and 4 bases at J, with 20 bases between. The CDR3 DNA reads TGTGCCAGCAGCCGACAGGACTCCCCTTCCGGAGAGACCCAGTACTTC. Amino acids: CASSRQDSPSGETQYF.

The CDR3 DNA reads TGCGCCAGCAGCCTAATGATAGCGGGGCTATCGAACACCGGGGAGCTGTTTTTT. Translation gives CASSLMIAGLSNTGELFF. The chain is built from TRBV4-1 and TRBJ2-2; 8 positions match TRBD2. From germline, CDR1 is MGHRA and CDR2 YSYEKL. This CDR3 spans 18 amino acids. V lost 4 bases to trimming and J lost 0 bases; unmatched junction nucleotides: 10.

The genes are TRBV7-2 and TRBJ2-7, with a tentative D call TRBD2 (5 bases). The CDR3 spans 15 residues. The ends were cut back, 1 base at V and 4 bases at J, with 14 bases in the middle. The V gene's germline CDR1 is SGHTA and CDR2 FQGNSA. The CDR3: CASSLVVGSLYEQYF. CDR3 coding DNA: TGTGCCAGCAGCTTAGTGGTAGGGAGTTTATACGAGCAGTACTTC.